This passage covers 32 T cell receptor beta chains from one sample sequenced in a study of blood T cells in healthy people across ages. Combining a sample-barcoded 5' primer with a J-beta primer mix, a second PCR ran for roughly 7 to 12 cycles. TCRdb analysed the 5' RACE reads with MiXCR anew, one entry per CDR3 protein. The data show around 500,000 distinct CDR3 sequences, 25% to 35% seen once. These data also featured in a second study, about T cells of mothers and their children.

Sequencing input: blood. The receptors were gathered from a boy younger than 10 in good health.

This clonotype was counted many times. J is TRBJ2-1 and V is TRBV29-1; 9 bases are shared with TRBD2. Looked up from germline, CDR1 is SQVTM and CDR2 is ANQGSEA. The J segment lost 5 bases and the V segment lost 0 bases, leaving 5 bases of the junction unmatched. The length of the CDR3 is 15 residues. The CDR3 nucleotides read TGCAGCGTTGAAGATCCTAGCGGGAATAACAATGAGCAGTTCTTC. This sequence encodes CSVEDPSGNNNEQFF.

This clonotype has just a few counts. This chain links TRBV7-9 with TRBJ2-7; D unresolved. There are 12 residues in the CDR3. Germline CDR1 SEHNR, CDR2 FQNEAQ (reference sequence). Trimming pared 4 bases from V and 3 bases from J, leaving 7 bases between. The CDR3 DNA is TGTGCCAGCAGCTCAAATAACTACGAGCAGTACTTC. It specifies CASSSNNYEQYF.

The gene calls are TRBV9 and TRBJ2-3; TRBD2 matches at 9 bases. Germline trimming cut 0 bases from V and 4 bases from J; bases unmatched to any gene: 9. The CDR3 consists of 17 residues. Germline lookup yields CDR1 SGDLS and CDR2 YYNGEE. The CDR3 coding sequence is TGTGCCAGCAGCGTAGATGCGGGAGGGATGGTAGCAGATACGCAGTATTTT. Translated, it gives CASSVDAGGMVADTQYF.

V and J are TRBV14 and TRBJ2-7; possibly TRBD2 for D (7 bases). The germline gives CDR1 SGHDN, CDR2 FVKESK. With 1 base removed from V and 7 bases from J, the gap between germline ends came to 17 bases. The CDR3 covers 15 residues. The CDR3 DNA follows: TGTGCCAGCAGCCAAGTCGCGGGGGCAGTAAAAGAGCAGTACTTC. Translated: CASSQVAGAVKEQYF.

In this sample, this clonotype turned up many times. The chain links TRBV29-1 to TRBJ2-5; 8 bases map to TRBD2. The V segment lost 3 bases and the J segment 5 bases; nucleotides outside the gene matches: 5. Per the germline V gene, CDR1 is SQVTM and CDR2 is ANQGSEA. The CDR3 runs to 13 residues. The CDR3 spells CSVDSGVTETQYF. CDR3 in DNA: TGCAGCGTTGATAGCGGGGTAACTGAGACCCAGTACTTC. Full variable domain (missing parts from reference TRBV29-1 and TRBJ2-5): SAVISQKPSRDICQRGTSLTIQCQVDSQVTMMFWYRQQPGQSLTLIATANQGSEATYESGFVIDKFPISRPNLTFSTLTVSNMSPEDSSIYLCSVDSGVTETQYFGPGTRLLVL.

The chain links TRBV6-2 or TRBV6-3 to TRBJ2-6; D remains ambiguous. CDR1 is MNHEY, CDR2 SVGEGT, per germline. The CDR3 runs to 21 residues. Trimming stripped 6 bases from V and 3 bases from J, with 30 bases between. CDR3 bases: TGTGCCAGCAGAACCAACGGAAGGTGGAAGGTAGGTTTGGGTGGGGCCAACGTCCTGACTTTC. Protein: CASRTNGRWKVGLGGANVLTF.

The rearrangement links TRBV28 to TRBJ2-7; the D call may be TRBD1 or TRBD2 (6 bases each). V was shortened by 6 bases and J by 4 bases, with 16 bases between the two germline ends. CDR1 MDHEN and CDR2 SYDVKM come from the germline V gene. The CDR3 extends over 14 amino acids. CDR3 sequence (DNA): TGTGCCAGCAGCCCTGTCGGGGGCAGGTACGAGCAGTACTTC. This sequence encodes CASSPVGGRYEQYF.

The genes are TRBV27 and TRBJ2-1; 9 bases are shared with TRBD2. The DNA end favors TRBJ2-7, so the J call may be wrong. The CDR3 length is 15 residues. Germline loops: CDR1 MNHEY, CDR2 SMNVEV (reference sequence). CDR3 protein: CATLPGGGGAHEQYF. CDR3 sequence (DNA): TGTGCCACTCTCCCTGGGGGCGGGGGGGCCCACGAGCAGTACTTC.

Only a few counts were recorded for this clonotype. The V and J genes are TRBV19 and TRBJ2-4, with D perhaps matching TRBD1 (6 bases). Germline CDR1 reads LNHDA; CDR2 reads SQIVND (reference sequence). Between the trimmed V and J ends, which lost 3 bases and 0 bases, there was a span of 12 bases. This CDR3 contains 16 residues. This CDR3 reads CASSMVQGRAKNIQYF. CDR3 DNA sequence: TGTGCCAGTAGTATGGTACAGGGCCGAGCCAAAAACATTCAGTACTTC.

This clonotype was detected ten times or more. This rearrangement joins TRBV7-8 to TRBJ2-7; no clear D. The CDR3 loop spans 13 amino acids. V was clipped by 1 base and J by 2 bases, with 6 bases between them. The V gene's germline CDR1 is SGHVS and CDR2 FQNEAQ. CDR3 in amino acids: CASSLGAPYEQYF. As DNA, the CDR3 is TGTGCCAGCAGCTTAGGGGCCCCCTACGAGCAGTACTTC.

The V gene is TRBV20-1, the J gene TRBJ2-3; D gene uncertain. The V and J ends lost 1 base and 2 bases respectively, with 16 bases between them. From germline, CDR1 is DFQATT and CDR2 SNEGSKA (reference sequence). CDR3 length: 16 residues. The DNA of the CDR3 is TGCAGTGCTAGAGTCCCTTTCTCACAGTTCACAGATACGCAGTATTTT. Encoded protein: CSARVPFSQFTDTQYF.

The chain joins TRBV12-3 or TRBV12-4 to TRBJ2-5; TRBD1 might be the D (7 bases). The end of the DNA is better explained by TRBJ2-1, so the J call may be wrong. The length of the CDR3 is 14 residues. The CDR3 bases are TGTGCCAGCAGTAGGACAGGAGGGGGGCTTGAGCAGTTCTTC. As protein: CASSRTGGGLEQFF.

Only a few counts were recorded for this clonotype. The J gene is TRBJ1-1, the V gene TRBV10-3, with D unclear. Germline CDR1 and CDR2: ENHRY and SYGVKD. V was pared by 3 bases and J by 0 bases, with 14 bases between. The CDR3 has 16 residues. CDR3 residues: CAISDRTGGMNTEAFF. The CDR3 DNA follows: TGTGCCATCAGTGACCGAACCGGAGGTATGAACACTGAAGCTTTCTTT.

In this sample, this clonotype turned up a few times. The chain combines TRBV7-9 with TRBJ2-5, with D tentatively TRBD2 (7 bases). Trimming pared 2 bases from V and 4 bases from J, leaving 14 bases between. Germline V gives CDR1 SEHNR, CDR2 FQNEAQ (reference sequence). This CDR3 region has 15 residues. CDR3 region: CASSLWGGNGETQYF. DNA of the CDR3: TGTGCCAGCAGCTTATGGGGGGGCAACGGAGAGACCCAGTACTTC.

To note about this clonotype: The junction departs from germline at one end; a sequencing error may be responsible. CDR3 amino acids: CASTEDRTGANVLTF. The DNA for the CDR3 is TGTGCCAGCACTGAAGACAGGACTGGGGCCAACGTCCTGACTTTC. The gene calls are TRBV2 and TRBJ2-6; D is perhaps TRBD1 (6 bases). Per germline, CDR1 SNHLY and CDR2 FYNNEI. This CDR3 has 15 residues.

In this sample, this clonotype turned up a few times. The chain joins TRBV4-3 to TRBJ1-6; TRBD1 might be the D (5 bases). The CDR3 extends over 19 amino acids. V dropped 2 bases and J dropped 8 bases, with 25 bases sitting between them. CDR1 is LGHNA and CDR2 is YSLEER in the germline V gene. CDR3 DNA: TGCGCCAGCAGCCAAAACCCGCAAACTCGGGGGATGCGGGATTCACCCCTCCACTTT. Translation gives CASSQNPQTRGMRDSPLHF.

This clonotype was detected a few times. The V call is TRBV9, the J call TRBJ1-5; perhaps TRBD1 as D (6 bases). Per the germline V gene, CDR1 is SGDLS and CDR2 is YYNGEE. The germline V and J ends were trimmed by 3 bases and 0 bases, with 10 bases remaining between them. The CDR3 extends over 15 amino acids. CDR3 DNA sequence: TGTGCCAGCAGCGCAGAGGACAGTAGCAATCAGCCCCAGCATTTT. Translation gives CASSAEDSSNQPQHF.

The gene calls are TRBV20-1 and TRBJ2-5, with TRBD1 matching 9 bases. With the DNA end fitting TRBJ2-7 better, the J assignment may be wrong. The CDR3 spans 13 residues. The germline CDR1 and CDR2 sequences are DFQATT and SNEGSKA (reference sequence). CDR3 coding DNA: TGCAGTTCTTCACCCACAGGGGGCAACGAGCAGTACTTC. It codes for CSSSPTGGNEQYF.

This clonotype was recorded a few times. The rearrangement links TRBV5-5 to TRBJ2-7; a weak D match, TRBD2 (5 bases). CDR1 is SGHKS and CDR2 is YYEKEE in the germline V gene (reference sequence). Trimming cost V 3 bases and J 0 bases, with 13 bases left between them. The length of the CDR3 is 15 residues. CDR3 DNA sequence: TGTGCCAGCAGCTCCACTAGATTTGTCTCCTACGAGCAGTACTTC. It translates to CASSSTRFVSYEQYF.

The V gene is TRBV4-1, the J gene TRBJ2-7; D not certain. Trimming stripped 3 bases from V and 4 bases from J, with 13 bases between. Germline V CDR1 and CDR2: MGHRA, YSYEKL. The CDR3 totals 14 residues. This CDR3 is CASSQNIGVYEQYF. CDR3 nucleotides: TGCGCCAGCAGCCAGAACATTGGCGTTTACGAGCAGTACTTC.

This clonotype has just a few counts. The chain has TRBV7-9 and TRBJ1-1, with 8 bases matching TRBD1. From germline, CDR1 is SEHNR and CDR2 FQNEAQ (reference sequence). CDR3 length: 15 residues. The junction had 7 bases not matched to a gene; V was cut back by 6 bases and J by 1 base. The DNA of the CDR3 is TGTGCCAGCAGACATAGACAGGGGCGGAACACTGAAGCTTTCTTT. Translation gives CASRHRQGRNTEAFF.

This chain joins TRBV6-4 and TRBJ1-1; 7 bases are a match to TRBD1. Germline V gene data show CDR1 as MRHNA and CDR2 as SNTAGT. This CDR3 spans 13 amino acids. V shed 6 bases, J shed 4 bases, and the junction held 5 bases outside the gene matches. DNA of the CDR3: TGTGCCAGCAGCGTTGACAGGGCCACTGAAGCTTTCTTT. Translating it yields CASSVDRATEAFF.

In its sample, this clonotype was seen a few times. The chain employs TRBV7-6 and TRBJ2-2; D ambiguous. The CDR3 totals 12 residues. V was trimmed by 1 base and J by 12 bases, leaving 9 bases between them. In germline, CDR1 is SGHVS, CDR2 FNYEAQ. CDR3 sequence reads: CASSLVASQLFF. CDR3 coding DNA: TGTGCCAGCAGCTTAGTGGCGTCTCAGCTGTTTTTT.

The CDR3: CPLQGAEGTEAFF. The DNA of the CDR3 is TGCCCCTTACAGGGGGCGGAAGGCACTGAAGCTTTCTTT. This chain joins TRBV4-3 and TRBJ1-1, with 9 bases identical to TRBD1. There are 13 residues in the CDR3. Germline V CDR1 and CDR2: LGHNA, YSLEER.

This clonotype was seen a handful of times. The chain uses TRBV12-3 or TRBV12-4 and TRBJ1-1; no firm D call. The V end was cut by 3 bases, the J end by 11 bases, with 16 bases between. The CDR3 is 13 amino acids. The chain's CDR3 is CASSFASGWNAFF. CDR3 DNA sequence: TGTGCCAGCAGTTTCGCCTCGGGGTGGAATGCTTTCTTT.

The chain couples TRBV9 to TRBJ2-1; 7 bases map to TRBD1. Germline V gene lookup returns CDR1 SGDLS and CDR2 YYNGEE. After removal of 4 bases from V and 10 bases from J, the junction contained 11 bases not matched to a gene. This CDR3 comprises 14 residues. For the CDR3, the DNA is TGTGCCAGCAGCCCCTTCGGACAGGTCGGCGAGCAGTTCTTC. This encodes CASSPFGQVGEQFF. Looking up the rest from reference TRBV9 and TRBJ2-1 gives the full variable domain: DSGVTQTPKHLITATGQRVTLRCSPRSGDLSVYWYQQSLDQGLQFLIQYYNGEERAKGNILERFSAQQFPDLHSELNLSSLELGDSALYFCASSPFGQVGEQFFGPGTRLTVL.

This clonotype was recorded a few times. The chain couples TRBV7-2 to TRBJ2-7; D is perhaps TRBD1 (6 bases). V shed 6 bases and J shed 3 bases, with 18 bases lying between them. The CDR3 totals 15 residues. Germline CDR1 and CDR2: SGHTA and FQGNSA. The CDR3 nucleotides are TGTGCCAGCAGAGCCACCCCCGGGACATACTACGAGCAGTACTTC. It translates to CASRATPGTYYEQYF.

This clonotype was counted between two and nine times. The chain couples TRBV4-1 to TRBJ1-3; 7 bases map to TRBD1. The CDR3 spans 15 residues. The V and J ends lost 3 bases and 4 bases, in that order; junction bases with no gene match: 6. Germline-derived CDR1 and CDR2 are MGHRA and YSYEKL. CDR3 residues: CASSQSRDRGNTIYF. The CDR3 DNA follows: TGCGCCAGCAGCCAGAGCCGGGACAGAGGAAACACCATATATTTT.

The table lists this clonotype with a few counts. This chain uses TRBV4-1 with TRBJ1-1; D not certain. The CDR3 sequence is 15 residues long. With 3 bases removed from V and 1 base from J, the gap between germline ends came to 12 bases. Looked up from germline, CDR1 is MGHRA and CDR2 is YSYEKL. CDR3 coding DNA: TGCGCCAGCAGCCATCCTTCGACTGGGAACACTGAAGCTTTCTTT. Residues: CASSHPSTGNTEAFF.

This chain links TRBV20-1 with TRBJ2-5, with D possibly called TRBD1 or TRBD2 (5 bases each). Per germline, CDR1 DFQATT and CDR2 SNEGSKA (reference sequence). The CDR3 runs to 12 residues. The ends were cut back, 3 bases at V and 5 bases at J, with 10 bases in the middle. This CDR3 reads CSASGARETQYF. The CDR3 nucleotides read TGCAGTGCTAGCGGGGCGCGGGAGACCCAGTACTTC.

This clonotype was counted a few times. The chain recombines TRBV4-3 with TRBJ2-5, with a weak D call TRBD2 (5 bases). The J call may be mistaken, given a closer DNA end match to TRBJ2-1. The CDR3 runs 16 residues. Germline V gene sequence: CDR1 LGHNA, CDR2 YSLEER. The CDR3 loop reads CASSQEPGTHKNEQFF. CDR3 bases: TGCGCCAGCAGCCAGGAACCGGGAACACACAAGAATGAGCAGTTCTTC.

V is TRBV9 and J is TRBJ2-6, with 7 positions matching TRBD2. The CDR3 has 16 amino acids. Germline V gene data show CDR1 as SGDLS and CDR2 as YYNGEE. V lost 7 bases to trimming and J lost 2 bases; unmatched junction nucleotides: 9. The CDR3 DNA is TGTGCCAGCGGTTGGCGGGAGAGAACTGGGGCCAACGTCCTGACTTTC. It codes for CASGWRERTGANVLTF. Complete variable domain (other parts from reference TRBV9 and TRBJ2-6): DSGVTQTPKHLITATGQRVTLRCSPRSGDLSVYWYQQSLDQGLQFLIQYYNGEERAKGNILERFSAQQFPDLHSELNLSSLELGDSALYFCASGWRERTGANVLTFGAGSRLTVL.